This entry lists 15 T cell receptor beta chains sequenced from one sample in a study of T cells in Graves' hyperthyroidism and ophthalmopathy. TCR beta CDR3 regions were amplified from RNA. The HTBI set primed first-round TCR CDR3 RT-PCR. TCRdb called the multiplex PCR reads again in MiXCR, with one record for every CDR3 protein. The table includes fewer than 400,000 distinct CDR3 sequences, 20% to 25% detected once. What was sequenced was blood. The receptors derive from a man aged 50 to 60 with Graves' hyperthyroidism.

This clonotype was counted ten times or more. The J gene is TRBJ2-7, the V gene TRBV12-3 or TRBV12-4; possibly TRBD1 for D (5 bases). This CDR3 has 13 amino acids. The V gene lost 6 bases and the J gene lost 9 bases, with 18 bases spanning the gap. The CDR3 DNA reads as TGTGCCAGCAGGACAGTAGTGAGAGCCGGGCAGTACTTC. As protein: CASRTVVRAGQYF.

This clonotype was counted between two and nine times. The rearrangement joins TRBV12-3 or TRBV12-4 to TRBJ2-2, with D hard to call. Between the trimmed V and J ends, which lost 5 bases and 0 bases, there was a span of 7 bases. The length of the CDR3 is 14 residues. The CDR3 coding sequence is TGTGCCAGCAGTCCTTCGACGAACACCGGGGAGCTGTTTTTT. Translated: CASSPSTNTGELFF.

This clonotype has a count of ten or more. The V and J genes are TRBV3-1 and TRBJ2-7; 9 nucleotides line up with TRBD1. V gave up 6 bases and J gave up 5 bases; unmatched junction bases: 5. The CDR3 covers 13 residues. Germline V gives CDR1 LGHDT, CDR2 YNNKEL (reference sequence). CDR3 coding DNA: TGTGCCAGCAGTCAACAGGGGGCCCACGAGCAGTACTTC. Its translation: CASSQQGAHEQYF.

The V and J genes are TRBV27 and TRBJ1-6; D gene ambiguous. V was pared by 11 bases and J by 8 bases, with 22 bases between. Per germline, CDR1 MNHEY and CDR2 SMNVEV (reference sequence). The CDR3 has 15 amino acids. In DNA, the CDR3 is TGTGCCTCGGGCAGACTTACCCGGTCCGATTCACCCCTCCACTTT. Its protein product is CASGRLTRSDSPLHF.

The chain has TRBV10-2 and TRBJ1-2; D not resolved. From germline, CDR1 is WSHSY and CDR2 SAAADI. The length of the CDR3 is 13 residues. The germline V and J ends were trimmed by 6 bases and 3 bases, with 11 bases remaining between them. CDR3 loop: CASSPGADYGYTF. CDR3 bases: TGCGCCAGCAGCCCGGGAGCGGACTATGGCTACACCTTC.

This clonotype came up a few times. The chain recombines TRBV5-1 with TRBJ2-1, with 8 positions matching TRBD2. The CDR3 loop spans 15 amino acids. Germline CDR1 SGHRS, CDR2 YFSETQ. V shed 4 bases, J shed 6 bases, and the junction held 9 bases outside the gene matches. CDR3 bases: TGCGCCAGCAGCCCGACTAGCGAGGTTTCCAATGAGCAGTTCTTC. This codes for CASSPTSEVSNEQFF.

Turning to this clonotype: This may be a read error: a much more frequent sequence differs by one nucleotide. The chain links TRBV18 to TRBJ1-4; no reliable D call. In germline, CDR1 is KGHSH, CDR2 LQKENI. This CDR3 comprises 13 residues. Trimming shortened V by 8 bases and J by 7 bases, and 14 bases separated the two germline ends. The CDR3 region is CASPLSRGEKLFF. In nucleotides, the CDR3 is TGTGCCAGCCCGCTATCCAGAGGTGAAAAACTGTTTTTT. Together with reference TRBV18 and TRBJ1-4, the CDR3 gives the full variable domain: NAGVMQNPRHLVRRRGQEARLRCSPMKGHSHVYWYRQLPEEGLKFMVYLQKENIIDESGMPKERFSAEFPKEGPSILRIQQVVRGDSAAYFCASPLSRGEKLFFGSGTQLSVL.

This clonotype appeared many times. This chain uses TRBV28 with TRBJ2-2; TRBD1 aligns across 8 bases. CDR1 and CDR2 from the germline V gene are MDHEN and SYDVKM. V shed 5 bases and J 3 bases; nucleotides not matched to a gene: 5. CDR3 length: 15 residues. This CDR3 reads CASSPRQGHTGELFF. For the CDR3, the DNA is TGTGCCAGCAGTCCAAGACAGGGGCACACCGGGGAGCTGTTTTTT.

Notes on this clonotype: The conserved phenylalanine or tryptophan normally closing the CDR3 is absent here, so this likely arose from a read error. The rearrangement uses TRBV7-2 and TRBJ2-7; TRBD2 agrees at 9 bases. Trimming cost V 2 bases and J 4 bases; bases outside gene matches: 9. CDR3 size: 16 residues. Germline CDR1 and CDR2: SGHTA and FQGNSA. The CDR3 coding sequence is TGTGCCAGCAGCTTAACTAGGACTAGCGTTTCTTACGAGCAGTACCTC. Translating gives CASSLTRTSVSYEQYL.

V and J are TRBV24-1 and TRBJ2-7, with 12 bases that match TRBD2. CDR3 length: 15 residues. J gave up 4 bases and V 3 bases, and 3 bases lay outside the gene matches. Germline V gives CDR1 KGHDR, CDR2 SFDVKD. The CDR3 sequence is CATSDATSGGYEQYF. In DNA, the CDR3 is TGTGCCACCAGTGATGCGACTAGCGGGGGATACGAGCAGTACTTC.

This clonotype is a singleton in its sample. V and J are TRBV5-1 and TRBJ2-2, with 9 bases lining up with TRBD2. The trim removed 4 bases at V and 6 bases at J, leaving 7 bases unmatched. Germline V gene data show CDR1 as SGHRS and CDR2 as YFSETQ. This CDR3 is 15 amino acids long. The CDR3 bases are TGCGCCAGCAGCGCAGGGACTAGCAGCGCCGGGGAGCTGTTTTTT. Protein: CASSAGTSSAGELFF.

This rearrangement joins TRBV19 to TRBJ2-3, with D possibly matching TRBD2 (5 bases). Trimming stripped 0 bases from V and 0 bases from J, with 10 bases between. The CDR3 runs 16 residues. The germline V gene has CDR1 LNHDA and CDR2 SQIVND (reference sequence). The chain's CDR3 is CASSIEGKRSTDTQYF. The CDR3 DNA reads TGTGCCAGTAGTATAGAGGGGAAGCGGAGCACAGATACGCAGTATTTT.

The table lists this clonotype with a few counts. The CDR3 loop is CASSQRDFTDTQYF. DNA of the CDR3: TGCGCCAGCAGCCAAAGGGACTTCACAGATACGCAGTATTTT. The chain joins TRBV5-1 to TRBJ2-3; possibly TRBD2 for D (6 bases). The germline CDR1 and CDR2 sequences are SGHRS and YFSETQ. This CDR3 comprises 14 residues. V dropped 4 bases and J dropped 2 bases, with 11 bases sitting between them.

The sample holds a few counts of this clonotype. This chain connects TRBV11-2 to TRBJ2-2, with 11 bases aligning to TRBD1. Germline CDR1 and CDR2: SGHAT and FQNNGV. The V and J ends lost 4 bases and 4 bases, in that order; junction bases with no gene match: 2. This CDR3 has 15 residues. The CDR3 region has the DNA TGTGCCAGCAGCTGGGACAGGGGGAGCACCGGGGAGCTGTTTTTT. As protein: CASSWDRGSTGELFF. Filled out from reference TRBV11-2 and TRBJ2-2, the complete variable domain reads EAGVAQSPRYKIIEKRQSVAFWCNPISGHATLYWYQQILGQGPKLLIQFQNNGVVDDSQLPKDRFSAERLKGVDSTLKIQPAKLEDSAVYLCASSWDRGSTGELFFGEGSRLTVL.

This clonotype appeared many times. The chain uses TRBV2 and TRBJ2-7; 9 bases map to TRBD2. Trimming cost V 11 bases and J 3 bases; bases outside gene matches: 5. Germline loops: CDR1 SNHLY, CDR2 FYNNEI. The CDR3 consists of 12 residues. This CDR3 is CAGGLALYEQYF. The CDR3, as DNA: TGTGCCGGAGGACTAGCGCTCTACGAGCAGTACTTC.